Presented here are 2 T cell receptor beta chains from one specimen sequenced in a study of neurological immune-mediated disorders. TCRdb called the 5' RACE reads again in MiXCR, with one record for every CDR3 protein. The sample has 31,000 or so distinct CDR3 sequences; about 1.6% are singletons. The sample comprised PBMCs. Receptors were obtained from a young woman with multiple sclerosis.

This clonotype was seen at least ten times. J is TRBJ2-3 and V is TRBV5-6, with 9 bases fitting TRBD1. The CDR3 length is 16 residues. V was pared by 4 bases and J by 4 bases, with 10 bases of the junction left unmatched. Per germline, CDR1 SGHDT and CDR2 YYEEEE. CDR3 amino acids: CASSAPGQGRPDTQYF. The CDR3 DNA sequence: TGTGCCAGCAGCGCCCCGGGACAGGGTCGCCCAGATACGCAGTATTTT.

This clonotype was seen ten or more times. The V call is TRBV6-2 or TRBV6-3, the J call TRBJ2-1; 10 nucleotides agree with TRBD2. V dropped 2 bases and J dropped 6; count of bases not matched to a gene: 1. The CDR3 sequence is 14 residues long. Germline CDR1 and CDR2: MNHEY and SVGEGT. CDR3 residues: CASSYRLAGNEQFF. The CDR3 coding sequence is TGTGCCAGCAGTTACCGACTAGCGGGCAATGAGCAGTTCTTC.